A single TCR beta chain is shown here with its context. The investigators reverse transcribed all of the isolated RNA, so they sequenced expressed TCRB transcripts. Roughly 3.5 million reads per sample were averaged for naive, central memory and regulatory samples. The protocol was immunoSEQ multiplex PCR, while the TCRdb copy is restricted to in-frame clones and leaves out a portion. This sample has about 150,000 clones, with around 9.3% found just once. These data originate in a study of beta chain features in type 1 diabetes. CDR1 MNHNS and CDR2 SASEGT come from the germline V gene. The CDR3 length is 14 residues. V was trimmed by 3 bases and J by 3 bases, leaving 12 bases between them.

The sequence was collected from a man aged 18 to 30 in good health. Sequenced material: naive CD4+ T cells from blood. The chain recombines TRBV6-1 with TRBJ2-7; no clear D gene. This chain's CDR3 is CASSDPRFRYEQYF. The CDR3 DNA reads as TGTGCCAGCAGTGACCCCAGGTTCCGCTACGAGCAGTACTTC.